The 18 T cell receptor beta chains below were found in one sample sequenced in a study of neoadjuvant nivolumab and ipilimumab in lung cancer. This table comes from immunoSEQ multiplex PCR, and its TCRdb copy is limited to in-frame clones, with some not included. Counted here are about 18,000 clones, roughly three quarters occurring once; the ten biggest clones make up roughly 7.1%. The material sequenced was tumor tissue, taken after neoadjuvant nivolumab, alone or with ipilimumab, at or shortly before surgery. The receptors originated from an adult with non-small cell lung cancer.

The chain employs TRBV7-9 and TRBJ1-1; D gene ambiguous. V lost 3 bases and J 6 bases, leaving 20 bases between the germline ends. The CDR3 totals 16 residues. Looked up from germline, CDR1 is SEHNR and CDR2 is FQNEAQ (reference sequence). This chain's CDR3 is CASSFIPPPPLPEAFF. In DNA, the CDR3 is TGTGCCAGCAGCTTTATTCCTCCGCCCCCACTACCTGAAGCTTTCTTT.

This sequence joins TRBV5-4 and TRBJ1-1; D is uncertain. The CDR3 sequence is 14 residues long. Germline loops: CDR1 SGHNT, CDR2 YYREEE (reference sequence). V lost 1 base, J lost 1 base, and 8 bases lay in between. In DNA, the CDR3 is TGTGCCAGCAGCTTGTGGGCAGCGAACACTGAAGCTTTCTTT. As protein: CASSLWAANTEAFF.

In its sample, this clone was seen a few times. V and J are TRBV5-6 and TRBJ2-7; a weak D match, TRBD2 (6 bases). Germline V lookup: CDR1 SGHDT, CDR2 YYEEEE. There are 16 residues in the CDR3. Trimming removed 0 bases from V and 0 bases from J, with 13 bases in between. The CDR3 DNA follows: TGTGCCAGCAGCTTGGTCCCTTTGGGGGGCTCCTACGAGCAGTACTTC. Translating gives CASSLVPLGGSYEQYF.

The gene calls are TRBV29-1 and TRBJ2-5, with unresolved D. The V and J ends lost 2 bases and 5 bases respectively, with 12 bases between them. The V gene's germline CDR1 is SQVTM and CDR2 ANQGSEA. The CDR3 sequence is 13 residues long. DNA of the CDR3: TGCAGCGTTGAAACCGGAAGGGCGGAGACCCAGTACTTC. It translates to CSVETGRAETQYF.

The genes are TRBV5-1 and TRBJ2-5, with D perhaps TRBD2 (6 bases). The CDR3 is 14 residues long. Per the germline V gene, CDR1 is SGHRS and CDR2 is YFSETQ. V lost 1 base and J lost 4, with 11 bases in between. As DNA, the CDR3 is TGCGCCAGCAGCTTGATTGTGGGAGGAGAGACCCAGTACTTC. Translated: CASSLIVGGETQYF.

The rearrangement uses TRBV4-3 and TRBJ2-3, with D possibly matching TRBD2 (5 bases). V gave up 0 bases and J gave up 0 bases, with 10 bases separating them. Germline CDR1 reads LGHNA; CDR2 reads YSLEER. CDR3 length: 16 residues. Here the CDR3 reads CASSQEGRGSTDTQYF. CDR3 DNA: TGCGCCAGCAGCCAAGAAGGCCGGGGTAGCACAGATACGCAGTATTTT.

The CDR3 region is CASSLADGYQETQYF. The DNA of the CDR3 is TGTGCCAGCAGCTTGGCGGACGGGTACCAAGAGACCCAGTACTTC. V and J are TRBV5-5 and TRBJ2-5; D is undetermined. The CDR3 covers 15 residues. V was clipped by 0 bases and J by 0 bases, with 9 bases between them. Germline assignment: CDR1 SGHKS and CDR2 YYEKEE (reference sequence).

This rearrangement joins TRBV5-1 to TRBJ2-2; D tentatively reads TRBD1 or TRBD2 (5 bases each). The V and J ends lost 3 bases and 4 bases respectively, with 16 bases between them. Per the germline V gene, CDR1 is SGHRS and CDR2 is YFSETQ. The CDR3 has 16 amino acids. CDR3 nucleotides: TGCGCCAGCAGCTACGAAACCGGGACGATCACCGGGGAGCTGTTTTTT. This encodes CASSYETGTITGELFF. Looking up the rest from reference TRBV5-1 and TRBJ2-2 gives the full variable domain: KAGVTQTPRYLIKTRGQQVTLSCSPISGHRSVSWYQQTPGQGLQFLFEYFSETQRNKGNFPGRFSGRQFSNSRSEMNVSTLELGDSALYLCASSYETGTITGELFFGEGSRLTVL.

This CDR3 reads CASSLGVLAAQGEQYF. CDR3 nucleotides: TGCGCCAGCAGCTTGGGGGTATTAGCGGCCCAGGGCGAGCAGTACTTC. V gene TRBV5-1 combines with J gene TRBJ2-7, with D tentatively TRBD2 (6 bases). V dropped 0 bases and J dropped 6 bases, with 19 bases sitting between them. The germline CDR1 and CDR2 sequences are SGHRS and YFSETQ. This CDR3 contains 16 residues.

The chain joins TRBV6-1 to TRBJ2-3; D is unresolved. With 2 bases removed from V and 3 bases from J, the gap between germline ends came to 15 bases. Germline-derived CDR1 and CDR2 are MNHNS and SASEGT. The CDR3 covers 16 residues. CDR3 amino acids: CASSEIGRLVTDTQYF. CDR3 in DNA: TGTGCCAGCAGTGAAATCGGCAGGTTGGTAACAGATACGCAGTATTTT.

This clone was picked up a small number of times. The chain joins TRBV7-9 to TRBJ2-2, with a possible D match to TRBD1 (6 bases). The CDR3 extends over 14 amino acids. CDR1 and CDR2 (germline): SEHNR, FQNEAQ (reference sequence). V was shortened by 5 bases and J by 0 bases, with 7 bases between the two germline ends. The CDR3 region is CASSGQTNTGELFF. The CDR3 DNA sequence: TGTGCCAGCAGCGGACAGACGAACACCGGGGAGCTGTTTTTT.

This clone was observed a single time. CDR3 in amino acids: CASRGQSSTIYF. The CDR3 DNA follows: TGTGCCAGCAGGGGGCAGAGCAGCACCATATATTTT. The rearrangement links TRBV6-6 to TRBJ1-3; D might be TRBD1 (5 bases). V was trimmed by 6 bases and J by 9 bases, leaving 12 bases between them. The CDR3 totals 12 residues. Per the germline V gene, CDR1 is MNHNY and CDR2 is SVGAGI (reference sequence).

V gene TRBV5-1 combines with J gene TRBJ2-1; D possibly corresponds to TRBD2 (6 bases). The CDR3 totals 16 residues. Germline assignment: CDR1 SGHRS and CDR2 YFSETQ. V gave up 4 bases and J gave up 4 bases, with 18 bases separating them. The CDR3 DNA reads TGCGCCAGCAGCCCCCAATGGGGCGGGACTTACAATGAGCAGTTCTTC. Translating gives CASSPQWGGTYNEQFF.

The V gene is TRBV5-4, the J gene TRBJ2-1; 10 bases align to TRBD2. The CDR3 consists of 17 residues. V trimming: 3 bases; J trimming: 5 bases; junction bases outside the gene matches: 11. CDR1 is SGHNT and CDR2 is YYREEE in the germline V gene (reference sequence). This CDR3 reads CASSSGGLAGVDNEQFF. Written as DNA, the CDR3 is TGTGCCAGCAGCTCCGGAGGGCTAGCGGGGGTAGACAATGAGCAGTTCTTC.

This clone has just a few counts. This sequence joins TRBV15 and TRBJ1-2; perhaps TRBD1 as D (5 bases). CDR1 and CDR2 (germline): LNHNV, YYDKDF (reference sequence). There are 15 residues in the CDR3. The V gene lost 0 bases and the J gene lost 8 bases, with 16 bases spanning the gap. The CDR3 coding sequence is TGTGCCACCAGCAGAGAGAGGGGTACCGGCGGGGGCTACACCTTC. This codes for CATSRERGTGGGYTF.

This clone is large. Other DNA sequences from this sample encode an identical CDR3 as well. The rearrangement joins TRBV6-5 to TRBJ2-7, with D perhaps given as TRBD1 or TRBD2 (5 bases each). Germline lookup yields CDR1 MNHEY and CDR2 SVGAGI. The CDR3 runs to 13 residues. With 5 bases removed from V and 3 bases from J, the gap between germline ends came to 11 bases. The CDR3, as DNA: TGTGCCAGCAGTCAAAGGGACGGCTACGAGCAGTACTTC. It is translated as CASSQRDGYEQYF.

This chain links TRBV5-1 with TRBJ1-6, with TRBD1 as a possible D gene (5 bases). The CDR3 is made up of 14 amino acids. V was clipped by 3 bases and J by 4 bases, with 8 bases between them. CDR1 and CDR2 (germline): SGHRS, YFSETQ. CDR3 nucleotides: TGCGCCAGCAGCTGGGACTCGTATAATTCACCCCTCCACTTT. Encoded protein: CASSWDSYNSPLHF.

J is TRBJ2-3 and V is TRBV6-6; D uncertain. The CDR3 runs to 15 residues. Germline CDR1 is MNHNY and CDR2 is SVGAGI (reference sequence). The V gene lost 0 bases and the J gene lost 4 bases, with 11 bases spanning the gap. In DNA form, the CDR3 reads TGTGCCAGCAGTTACTCTGACCTTGTTGCAGATACGCAGTATTTT. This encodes CASSYSDLVADTQYF.